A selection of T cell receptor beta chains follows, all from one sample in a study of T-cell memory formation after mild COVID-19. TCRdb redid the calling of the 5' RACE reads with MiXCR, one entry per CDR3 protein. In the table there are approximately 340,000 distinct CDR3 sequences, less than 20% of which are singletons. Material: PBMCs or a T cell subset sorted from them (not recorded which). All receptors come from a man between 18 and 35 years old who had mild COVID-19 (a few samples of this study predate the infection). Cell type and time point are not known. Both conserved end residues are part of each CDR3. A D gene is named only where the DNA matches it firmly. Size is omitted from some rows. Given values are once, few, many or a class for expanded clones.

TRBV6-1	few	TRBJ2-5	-	CASSAMIETQYF	TGTGCCAGCAGTGCGATGATCGAGACCCAGTACTTC
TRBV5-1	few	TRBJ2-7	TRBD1	CASSSQTGTYYSYEQYF	TGCGCCAGCAGCTCCCAGACAGGGACCTACTACTCCTACGAGCAGTACTTC
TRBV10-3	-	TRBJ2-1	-	CATGPLRPATFSSYNEQFF	TGTGCCACCGGACCGCTTAGACCGGCGACCTTTAGCTCCTACAATGAGCAGTTCTTC
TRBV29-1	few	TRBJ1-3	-	CSAGASGNTIYF	TGCAGCGCAGGGGCCTCTGGAAACACCATATATTTT
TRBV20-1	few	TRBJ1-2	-	CSARPATGHTNYGYTF	TGCAGTGCTAGACCCGCGACGGGACATACCAACTATGGCTACACCTTC
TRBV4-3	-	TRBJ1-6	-	CASSQVTDYNSPLHF	TGCGCCAGCAGCCAAGTCACGGATTATAATTCACCCCTCCACTTT
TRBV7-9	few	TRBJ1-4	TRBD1	CASSLPDRGEKLFF	TGTGCCAGCAGCTTACCTGACAGGGGCGAAAAACTGTTTTTT
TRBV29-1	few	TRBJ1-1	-	CSARRDTEAFF	TGCAGCGCACGAAGGGACACTGAAGCTTTCTTT
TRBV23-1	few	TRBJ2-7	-	CASSQSDDEQYF	TGCGCCAGCAGTCAATCGGACGACGAGCAGTACTTC
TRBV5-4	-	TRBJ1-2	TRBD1	CASSAGTGYGYTF	TGTGCCAGCAGCGCCGGGACAGGCTATGGCTACACCTTC
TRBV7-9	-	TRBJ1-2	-	CASSPNPYGYTF	TGTGCCAGCAGCCCTAACCCCTATGGCTACACCTTC
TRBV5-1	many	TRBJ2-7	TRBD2	CASSPGLAGGFYEQYF	TGCGCCAGCAGCCCGGGACTAGCGGGGGGTTTCTACGAGCAGTACTTC
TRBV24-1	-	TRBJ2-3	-	CATSPGAGPTDTQYF	TGTGCCACCAGCCCCGGGGCGGGTCCCACAGATACGCAGTATTTT
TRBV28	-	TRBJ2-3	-	CASSLILGGPWQYF	TGTGCCAGCAGTTTAATTCTCGGGGGCCCATGGCAGTATTTT
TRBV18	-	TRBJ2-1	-	CASSPTGEQFF	TGTGCCAGCTCACCAACGGGTGAGCAGTTCTTC
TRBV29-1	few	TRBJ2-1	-	CSVDYSYNEQFF	TGCAGCGTCGATTACTCCTACAATGAGCAGTTCTTC
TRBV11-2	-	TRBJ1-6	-	CASSALDRTSPLHF	TGTGCCAGCAGCGCCCTGGACCGAACTTCACCCCTCCACTTT
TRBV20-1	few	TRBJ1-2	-	CSARKQGGYTF	TGCAGTGCTAGAAAGCAGGGCGGCTACACCTTC
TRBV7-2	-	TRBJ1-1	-	CASSLESRDTEAFF	TGTGCCAGCAGCTTAGAATCCAGGGACACCGAAGCTTTCTTT
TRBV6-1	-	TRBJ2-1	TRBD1	CASSSGQGYKPEQFF	TGTGCCAGCAGCTCCGGACAGGGTTACAAGCCTGAGCAGTTCTTC
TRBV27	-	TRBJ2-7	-	CASSWSGDPSYEQYF	TGTGCCAGCAGTTGGTCAGGGGATCCTTCCTACGAGCAGTACTTC
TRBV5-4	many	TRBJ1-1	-	CASSFGGAETEAFF	TGTGCCAGCAGCTTCGGGGGGGCAGAAACTGAAGCTTTCTTT
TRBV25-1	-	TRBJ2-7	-	CASSETEGPNYYEQYF	TGTGCCAGCAGTGAGACGGAGGGGCCGAACTACTACGAGCAGTACTTC
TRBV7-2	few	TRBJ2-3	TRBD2	CASNKVSGVGTDTQYF	TGTGCCAGCAACAAAGTGAGCGGGGTTGGCACAGATACGCAGTATTTT
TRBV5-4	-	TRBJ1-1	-	CASSTMGDGNTEAFF	TGTGCCAGCAGCACCATGGGGGACGGGAACACTGAAGCTTTCTTT
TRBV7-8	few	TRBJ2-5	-	CASSPHGSEETQYF	TGTGCCAGCAGCCCGCACGGGAGTGAGGAGACCCAGTACTTC
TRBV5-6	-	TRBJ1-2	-	CASSLPSPANGYTF	TGTGCCAGCAGCTTGCCCAGCCCAGCAAATGGCTACACCTTC
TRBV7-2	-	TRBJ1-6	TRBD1	CASSLAGTATNSPLHF	TGTGCCAGCAGCTTAGCTGGGACAGCAACTAATTCACCCCTCCACTTT
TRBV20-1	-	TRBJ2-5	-	CSASRTFEQETQYF	TGCAGTGCTAGCCGGACTTTTGAGCAAGAGACCCAGTACTTC
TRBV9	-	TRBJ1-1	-	CASSAGGNTEAFF	TGTGCCAGCAGCGCGGGGGGGAACACTGAAGCTTTCTTT
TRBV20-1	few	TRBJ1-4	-	CSARDLSRQSNEKLFF	TGCAGTGCTAGAGATTTAAGCCGGCAATCTAATGAAAAACTGTTTTTT
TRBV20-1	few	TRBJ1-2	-	CSAPLLGRGGDYTF	TGCAGTGCCCCTCTACTCGGGAGAGGGGGGGACTACACCTTC
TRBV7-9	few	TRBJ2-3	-	CASSQNPPDTQYF	TGTGCCAGCAGCCAGAACCCCCCAGATACGCAGTATTTT
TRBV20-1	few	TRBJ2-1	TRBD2	CSARVSGGASYNEQFF	TGCAGTGCTAGAGTTAGCGGGGGGGCCTCCTACAATGAGCAGTTCTTC
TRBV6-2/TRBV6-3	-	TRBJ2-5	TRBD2	CASSFPTSGQETQYF	TGTGCCAGCAGTTTTCCGACTAGCGGCCAAGAGACCCAGTACTTC
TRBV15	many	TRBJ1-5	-	CATSRDWDNYQPQHF	TGTGCCACCAGCAGAGATTGGGACAATTATCAGCCCCAGCATTTT
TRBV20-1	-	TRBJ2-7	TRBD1	CSARDPRGNYEQYF	TGCAGTGCTAGAGATCCCAGGGGGAACTACGAGCAGTACTTC
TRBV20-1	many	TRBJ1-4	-	CSARGTGGAGEKLFF	TGCAGTGCTCGGGGGACGGGGGGCGCGGGTGAAAAACTGTTTTTT
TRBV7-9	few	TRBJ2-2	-	CASSLRSGNTGELFF	TGTGCCAGCAGCTTAAGGTCCGGAAACACCGGGGAGCTGTTTTTT
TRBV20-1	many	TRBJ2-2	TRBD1	CSAVPGTGITGELFF	TGCAGTGCTGTTCCCGGGACAGGGATCACCGGGGAGCTGTTTTTT
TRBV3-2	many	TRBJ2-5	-	CASSPGLAGKQETQYF	TGTGCCAGCAGCCCGGGACTAGCCGGCAAGCAAGAGACCCAGTACTTC
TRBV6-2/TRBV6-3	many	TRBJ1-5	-	CASSYLGNQPQHF	TGTGCCAGCAGTTACCTGGGAAATCAGCCCCAGCATTTT
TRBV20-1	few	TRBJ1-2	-	CSAAGFYGYTF	TGCAGTGCCGCAGGGTTCTATGGCTACACCTTC
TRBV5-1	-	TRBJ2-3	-	CASSPGQGGADTQYF	TGCGCCAGCAGCCCAGGACAGGGAGGGGCAGATACGCAGTATTTT
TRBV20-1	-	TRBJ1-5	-	CSARKSLNQPQHF	TGCAGTGCTAGAAAGAGTCTTAATCAGCCCCAGCATTTT
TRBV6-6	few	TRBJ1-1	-	CASSLTEPNTEAFF	TGTGCCAGCAGTCTGACAGAGCCGAACACTGAAGCTTTCTTT
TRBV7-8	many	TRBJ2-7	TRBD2	CASSPGPSGGAGQYF	TGTGCCAGCAGCCCGGGGCCCAGCGGGGGGGCGGGGCAGTACTTC
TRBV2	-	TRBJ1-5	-	CASSKDRNPQPQHF	TGTGCCAGCAGTAAAGACAGGAACCCTCAGCCCCAGCATTTT
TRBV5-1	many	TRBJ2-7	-	CASSLEQGSYEQYF	TGCGCCAGCAGCTTGGAACAGGGCTCCTACGAGCAGTACTTC
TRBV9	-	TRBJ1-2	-	CASSVAGTGIYGYTF	TGTGCCAGCAGCGTAGCGGGTACAGGGATCTATGGCTACACCTTC
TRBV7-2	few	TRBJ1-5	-	CASRRTGSPNQPQHF	TGTGCCAGCAGGCGTACAGGGTCCCCCAATCAGCCCCAGCATTTT
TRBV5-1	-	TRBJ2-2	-	CASSTHTGTNTGELFF	TGCGCCAGCAGTACACATACAGGGACGAACACCGGGGAGCTGTTTTTT